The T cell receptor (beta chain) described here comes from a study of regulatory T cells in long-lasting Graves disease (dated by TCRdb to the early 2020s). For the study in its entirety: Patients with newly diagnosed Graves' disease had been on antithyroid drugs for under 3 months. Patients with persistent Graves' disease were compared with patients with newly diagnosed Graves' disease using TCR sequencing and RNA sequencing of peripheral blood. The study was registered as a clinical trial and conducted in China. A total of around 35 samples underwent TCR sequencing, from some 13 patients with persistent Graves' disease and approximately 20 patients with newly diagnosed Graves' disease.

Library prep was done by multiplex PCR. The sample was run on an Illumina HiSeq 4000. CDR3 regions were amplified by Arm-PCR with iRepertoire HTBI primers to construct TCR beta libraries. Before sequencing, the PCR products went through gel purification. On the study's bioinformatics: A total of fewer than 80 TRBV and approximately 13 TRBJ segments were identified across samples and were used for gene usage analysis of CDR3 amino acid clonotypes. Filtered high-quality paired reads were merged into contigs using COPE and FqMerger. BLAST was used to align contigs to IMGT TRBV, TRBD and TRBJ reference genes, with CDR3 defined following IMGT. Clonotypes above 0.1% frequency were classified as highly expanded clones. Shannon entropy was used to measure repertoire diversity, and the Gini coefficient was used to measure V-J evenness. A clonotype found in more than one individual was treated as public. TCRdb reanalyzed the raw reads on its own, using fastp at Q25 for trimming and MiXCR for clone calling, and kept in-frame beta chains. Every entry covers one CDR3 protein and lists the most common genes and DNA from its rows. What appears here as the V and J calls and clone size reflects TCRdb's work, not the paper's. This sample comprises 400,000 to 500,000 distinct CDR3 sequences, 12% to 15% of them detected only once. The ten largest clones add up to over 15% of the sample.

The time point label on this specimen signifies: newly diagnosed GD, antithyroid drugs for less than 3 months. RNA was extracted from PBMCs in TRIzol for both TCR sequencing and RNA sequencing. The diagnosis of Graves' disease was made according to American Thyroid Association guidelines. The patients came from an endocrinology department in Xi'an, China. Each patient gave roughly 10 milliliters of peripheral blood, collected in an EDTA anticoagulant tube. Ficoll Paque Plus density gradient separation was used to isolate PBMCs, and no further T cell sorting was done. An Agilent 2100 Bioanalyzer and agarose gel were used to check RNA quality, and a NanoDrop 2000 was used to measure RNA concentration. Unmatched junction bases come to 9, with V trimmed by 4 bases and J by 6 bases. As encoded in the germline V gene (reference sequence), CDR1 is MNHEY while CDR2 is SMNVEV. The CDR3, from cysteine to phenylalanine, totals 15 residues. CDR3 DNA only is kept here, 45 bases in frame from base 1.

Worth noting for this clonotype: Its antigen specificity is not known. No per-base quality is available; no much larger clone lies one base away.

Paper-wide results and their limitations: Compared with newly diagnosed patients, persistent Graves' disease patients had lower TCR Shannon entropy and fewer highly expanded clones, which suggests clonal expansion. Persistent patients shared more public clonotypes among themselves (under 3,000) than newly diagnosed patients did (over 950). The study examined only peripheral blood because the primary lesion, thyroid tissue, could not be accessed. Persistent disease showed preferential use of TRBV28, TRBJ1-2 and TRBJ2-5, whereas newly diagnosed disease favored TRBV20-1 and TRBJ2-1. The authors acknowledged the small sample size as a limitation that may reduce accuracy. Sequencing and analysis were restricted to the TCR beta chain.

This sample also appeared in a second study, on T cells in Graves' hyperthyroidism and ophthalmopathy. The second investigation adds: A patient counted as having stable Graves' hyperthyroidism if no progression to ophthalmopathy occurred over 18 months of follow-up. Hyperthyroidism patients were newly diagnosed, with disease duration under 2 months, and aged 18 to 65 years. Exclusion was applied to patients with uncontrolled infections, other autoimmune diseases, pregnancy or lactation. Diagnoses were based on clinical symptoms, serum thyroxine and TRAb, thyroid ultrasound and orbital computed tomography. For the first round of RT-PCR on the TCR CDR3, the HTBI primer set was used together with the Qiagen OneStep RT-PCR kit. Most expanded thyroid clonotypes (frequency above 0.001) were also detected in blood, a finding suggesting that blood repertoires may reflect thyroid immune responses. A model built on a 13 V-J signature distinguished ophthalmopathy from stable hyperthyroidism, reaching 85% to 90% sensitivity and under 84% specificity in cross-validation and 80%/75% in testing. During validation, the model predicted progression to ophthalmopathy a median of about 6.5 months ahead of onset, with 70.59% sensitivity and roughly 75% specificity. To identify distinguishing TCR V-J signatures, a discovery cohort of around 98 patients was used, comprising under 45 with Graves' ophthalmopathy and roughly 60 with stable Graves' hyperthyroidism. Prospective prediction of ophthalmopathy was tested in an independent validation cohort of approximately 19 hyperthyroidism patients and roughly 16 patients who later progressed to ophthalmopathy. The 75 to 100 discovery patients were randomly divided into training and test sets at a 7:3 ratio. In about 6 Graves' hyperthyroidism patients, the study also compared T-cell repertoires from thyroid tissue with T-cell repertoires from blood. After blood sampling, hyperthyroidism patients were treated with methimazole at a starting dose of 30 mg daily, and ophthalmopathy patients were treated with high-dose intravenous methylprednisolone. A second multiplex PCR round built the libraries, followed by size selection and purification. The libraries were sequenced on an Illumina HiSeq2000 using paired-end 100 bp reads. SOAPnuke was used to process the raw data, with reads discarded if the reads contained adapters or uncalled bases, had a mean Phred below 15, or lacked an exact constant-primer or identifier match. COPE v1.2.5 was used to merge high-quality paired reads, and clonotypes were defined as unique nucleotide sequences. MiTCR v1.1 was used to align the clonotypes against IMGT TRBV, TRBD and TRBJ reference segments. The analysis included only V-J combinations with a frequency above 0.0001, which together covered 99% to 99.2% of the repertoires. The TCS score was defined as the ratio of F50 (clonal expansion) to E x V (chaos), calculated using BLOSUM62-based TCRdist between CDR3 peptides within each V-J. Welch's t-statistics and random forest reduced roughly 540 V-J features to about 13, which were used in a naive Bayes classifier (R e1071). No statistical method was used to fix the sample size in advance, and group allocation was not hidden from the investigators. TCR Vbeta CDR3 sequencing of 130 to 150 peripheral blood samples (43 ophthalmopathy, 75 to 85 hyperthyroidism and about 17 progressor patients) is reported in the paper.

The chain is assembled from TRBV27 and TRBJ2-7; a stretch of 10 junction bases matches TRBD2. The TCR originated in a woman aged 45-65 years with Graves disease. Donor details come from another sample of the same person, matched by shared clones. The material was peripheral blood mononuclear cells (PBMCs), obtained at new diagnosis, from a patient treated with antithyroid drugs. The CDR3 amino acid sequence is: CASSWHRLAGGEQYF. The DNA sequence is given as TGTGCCAGCAGTTGGCACAGACTAGCGGGCGGCGAGCAGTACTTC.